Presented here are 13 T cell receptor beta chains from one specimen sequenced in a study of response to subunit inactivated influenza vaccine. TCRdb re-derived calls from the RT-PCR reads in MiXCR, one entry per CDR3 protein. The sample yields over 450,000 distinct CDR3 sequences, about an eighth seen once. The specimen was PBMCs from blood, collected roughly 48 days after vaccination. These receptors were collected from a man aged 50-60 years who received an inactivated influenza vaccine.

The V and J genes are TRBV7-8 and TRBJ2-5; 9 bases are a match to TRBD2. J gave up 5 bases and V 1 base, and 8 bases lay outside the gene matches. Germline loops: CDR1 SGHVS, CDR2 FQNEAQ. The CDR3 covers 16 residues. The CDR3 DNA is TGTGCCAGCAGCTTAGATGGCGGGGGGGCTGGGGAGACCCAGTACTTC. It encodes CASSLDGGGAGETQYF.

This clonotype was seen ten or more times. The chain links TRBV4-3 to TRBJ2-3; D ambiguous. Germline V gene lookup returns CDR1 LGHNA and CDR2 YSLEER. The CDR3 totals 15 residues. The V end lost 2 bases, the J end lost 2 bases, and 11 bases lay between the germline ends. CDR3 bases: TGCGCCAGCAGCCAAAGGTCCTATAACACAGATACGCAGTATTTT. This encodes CASSQRSYNTDTQYF.

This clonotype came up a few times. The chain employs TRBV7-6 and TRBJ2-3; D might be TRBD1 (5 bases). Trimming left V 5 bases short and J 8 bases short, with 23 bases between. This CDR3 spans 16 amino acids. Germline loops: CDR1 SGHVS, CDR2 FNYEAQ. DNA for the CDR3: TGTGCCAGCAGCCGTACATATGACGCCTCCCAGGGTACGCAGTATTTT. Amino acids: CASSRTYDASQGTQYF.

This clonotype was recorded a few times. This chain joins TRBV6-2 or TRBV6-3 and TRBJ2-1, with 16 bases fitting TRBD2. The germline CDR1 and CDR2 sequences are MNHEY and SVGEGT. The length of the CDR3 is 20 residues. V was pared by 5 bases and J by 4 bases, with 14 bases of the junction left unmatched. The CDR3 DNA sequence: TGTGCCAGCAGTCATCCCTTCCGGGGACTAGCGGGAGGGGGGTACAATGAGCAGTTCTTC. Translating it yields CASSHPFRGLAGGGYNEQFF.

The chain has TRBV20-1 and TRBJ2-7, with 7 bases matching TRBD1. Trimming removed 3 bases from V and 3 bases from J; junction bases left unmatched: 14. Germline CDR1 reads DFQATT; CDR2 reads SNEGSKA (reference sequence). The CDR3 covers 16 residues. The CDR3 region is CSARGNRDRTFYEQYF. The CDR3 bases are TGCAGTGCTAGGGGCAACCGGGACAGAACCTTCTACGAGCAGTACTTC.

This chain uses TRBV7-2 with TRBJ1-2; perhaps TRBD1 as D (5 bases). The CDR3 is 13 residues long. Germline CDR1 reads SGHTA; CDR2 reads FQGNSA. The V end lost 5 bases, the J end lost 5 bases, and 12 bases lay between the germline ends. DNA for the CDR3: TGTGCCAGCAGCGTGACAGCTTCATATGGCTACACCTTC. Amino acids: CASSVTASYGYTF.

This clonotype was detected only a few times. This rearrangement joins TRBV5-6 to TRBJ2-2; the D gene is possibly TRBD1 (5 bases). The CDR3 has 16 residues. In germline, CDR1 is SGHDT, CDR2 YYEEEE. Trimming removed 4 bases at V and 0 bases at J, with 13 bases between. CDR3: CASSLQDRANTGELFF. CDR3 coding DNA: TGTGCCAGCAGCCTCCAAGACAGAGCGAACACCGGGGAGCTGTTTTTT.

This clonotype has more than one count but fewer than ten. CDR3 sequence (DNA): TGTGCCAGCACCTTGAGAGGGAACCAAGAGACCCAGTACTTC. Its protein is CASTLRGNQETQYF. V gene TRBV12-3 or TRBV12-4 combines with J gene TRBJ2-5, with D possibly matching TRBD2 (5 bases). Trimming pared 7 bases from V and 0 bases from J, leaving 12 bases between. This CDR3 is built from 14 residues.

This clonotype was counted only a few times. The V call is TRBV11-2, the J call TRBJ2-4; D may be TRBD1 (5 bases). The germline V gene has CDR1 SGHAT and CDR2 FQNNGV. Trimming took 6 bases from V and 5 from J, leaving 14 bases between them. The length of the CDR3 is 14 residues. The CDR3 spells CASSSGPRENIQYF. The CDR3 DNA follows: TGTGCCAGCAGTTCGGGTCCCAGGGAAAACATTCAGTACTTC.

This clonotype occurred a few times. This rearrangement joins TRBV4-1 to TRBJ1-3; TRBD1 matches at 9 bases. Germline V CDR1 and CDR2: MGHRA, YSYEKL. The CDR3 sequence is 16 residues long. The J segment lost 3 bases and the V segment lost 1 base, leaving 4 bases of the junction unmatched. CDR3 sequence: CASSQGDRAFGNTIYF. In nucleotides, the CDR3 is TGCGCCAGCAGCCAAGGGGACAGGGCCTTTGGAAACACCATATATTTT.

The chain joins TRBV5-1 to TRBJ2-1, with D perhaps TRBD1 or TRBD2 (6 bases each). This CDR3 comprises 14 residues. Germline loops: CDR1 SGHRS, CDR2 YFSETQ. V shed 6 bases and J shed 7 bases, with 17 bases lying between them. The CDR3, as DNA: TGCGCCAGCACCCCCCCGGGGGCGCGGAATGAGCAGTTCTTC. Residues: CASTPPGARNEQFF.

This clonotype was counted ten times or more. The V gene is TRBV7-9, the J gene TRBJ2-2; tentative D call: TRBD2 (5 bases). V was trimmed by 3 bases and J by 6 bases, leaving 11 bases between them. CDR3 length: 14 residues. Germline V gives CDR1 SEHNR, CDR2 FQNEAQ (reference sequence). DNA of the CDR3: TGTGCCAGCAGCTTGGACTTGTTGGCCGGGGAGCTGTTTTTT. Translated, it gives CASSLDLLAGELFF.

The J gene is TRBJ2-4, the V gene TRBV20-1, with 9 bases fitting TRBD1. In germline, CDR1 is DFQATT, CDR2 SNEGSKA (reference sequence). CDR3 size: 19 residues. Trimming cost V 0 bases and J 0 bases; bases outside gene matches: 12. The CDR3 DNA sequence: TGCAGTGCTAGAGACCTACAGGGGGCCCCAAGCTTAGCCAAAAACATTCAGTACTTC. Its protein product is CSARDLQGAPSLAKNIQYF.